Shown below are 3 T cell receptor beta chains from a single sample sequenced in a study of lymphopenia after photon versus proton radiotherapy. Assay: immunoSEQ multiplex PCR; the TCRdb copy retains only in-frame clones and omits some. Of about 160,000 clones listed, around 85% are singletons. The input for sequencing was peripheral blood, taken from a patient treated with photon-based radiotherapy. These receptors came from a man between 45 and 60 years old with gastric cancer.

V usage is TRBV7-2 and J usage is TRBJ1-2, with D unclear. V lost 7 bases and J lost 8, with 23 bases in between. The germline V gene encodes CDR1 SGHTA and CDR2 FQGNSA. This CDR3 is built from 15 residues. In DNA, the CDR3 is TGTGCCAGCATCATTCCGACGATCCGCTTTACGGGCTACACCTTC. It translates to CASIIPTIRFTGYTF.

The genes are TRBV30 and TRBJ1-1; a weak D match, TRBD1 (5 bases). V lost 3 bases, J lost 0 bases, and 17 bases lay in between. The CDR3 runs to 16 residues. CDR1 GTSNPN and CDR2 SVGIG come from the germline V gene (reference sequence). CDR3: CAWRSQAVGVNTEAFF. DNA of the CDR3: TGTGCCTGGAGATCACAGGCAGTGGGGGTGAACACTGAAGCTTTCTTT.

This clone has just one count. This chain uses TRBV9 with TRBJ2-1; D perhaps matches TRBD2 (5 bases). V dropped 5 bases and J dropped 5 bases, with 17 bases sitting between them. From germline, CDR1 is SGDLS and CDR2 YYNGEE. This CDR3 is 15 amino acids long. The CDR3 reads CASSPWPGINNEQFF. CDR3 DNA sequence: TGTGCCAGCAGTCCCTGGCCGGGGATCAACAATGAGCAGTTCTTC. Filled out from reference TRBV9 and TRBJ2-1, the complete variable domain reads DSGVTQTPKHLITATGQRVTLRCSPRSGDLSVYWYQQSLDQGLQFLIQYYNGEERAKGNILERFSAQQFPDLHSELNLSSLELGDSALYFCASSPWPGINNEQFFGPGTRLTVL.